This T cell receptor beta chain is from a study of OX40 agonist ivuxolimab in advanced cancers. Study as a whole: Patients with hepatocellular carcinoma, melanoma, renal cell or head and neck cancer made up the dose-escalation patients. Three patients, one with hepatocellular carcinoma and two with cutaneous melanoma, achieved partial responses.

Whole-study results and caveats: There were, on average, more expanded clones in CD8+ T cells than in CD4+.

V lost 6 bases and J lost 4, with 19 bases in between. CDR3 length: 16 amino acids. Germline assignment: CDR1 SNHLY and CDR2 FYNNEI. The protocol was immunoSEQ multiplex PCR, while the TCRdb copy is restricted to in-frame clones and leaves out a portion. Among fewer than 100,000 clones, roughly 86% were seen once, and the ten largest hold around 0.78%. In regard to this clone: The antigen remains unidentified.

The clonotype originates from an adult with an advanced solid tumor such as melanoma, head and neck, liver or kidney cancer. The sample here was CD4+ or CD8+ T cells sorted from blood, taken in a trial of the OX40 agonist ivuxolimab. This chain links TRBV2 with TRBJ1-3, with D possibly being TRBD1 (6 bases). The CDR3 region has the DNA TGTGCCAGCAGCCTGGACAGACTACAAGGAGGAAACACCATATATTTT. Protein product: CASSLDRLQGGNTIYF.